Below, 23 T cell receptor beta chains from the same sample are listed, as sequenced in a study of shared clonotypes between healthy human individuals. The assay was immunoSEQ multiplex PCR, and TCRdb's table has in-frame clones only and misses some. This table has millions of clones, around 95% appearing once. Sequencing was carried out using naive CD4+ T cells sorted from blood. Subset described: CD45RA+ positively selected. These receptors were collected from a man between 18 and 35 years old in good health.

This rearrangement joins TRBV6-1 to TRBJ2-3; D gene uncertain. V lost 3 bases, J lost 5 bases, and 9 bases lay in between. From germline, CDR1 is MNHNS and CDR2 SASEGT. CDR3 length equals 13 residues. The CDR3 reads CASSEDPGDTQYF. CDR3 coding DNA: TGTGCCAGCAGTGAGGACCCTGGAGATACGCAGTATTTT.

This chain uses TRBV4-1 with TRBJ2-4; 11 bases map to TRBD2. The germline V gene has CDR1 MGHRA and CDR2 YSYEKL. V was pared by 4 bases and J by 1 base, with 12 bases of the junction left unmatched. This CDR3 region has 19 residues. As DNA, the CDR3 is TGCGCCAGCAGCCCGGGACTAGCGGTGGTTATAACGGCCAAAAACATTCAGTACTTC. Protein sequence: CASSPGLAVVITAKNIQYF.

DNA for the CDR3: TGTGCCAGCAGCGGCGGGACTAGCGGGAGCGTAAAGACCCAGTACTTC. This codes for CASSGGTSGSVKTQYF. The V gene is TRBV9, the J gene TRBJ2-5; 14 bases line up with TRBD2. The germline V gene encodes CDR1 SGDLS and CDR2 YYNGEE. The CDR3 extends over 16 amino acids. Unmatched junction bases numbered 7, after V lost 3 bases and J lost 6 bases.

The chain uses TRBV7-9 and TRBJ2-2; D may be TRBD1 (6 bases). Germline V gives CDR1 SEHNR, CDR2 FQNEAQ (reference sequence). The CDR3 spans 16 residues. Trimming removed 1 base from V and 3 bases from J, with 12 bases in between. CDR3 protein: CASSLGSQGYTGELFF. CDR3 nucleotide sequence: TGTGCCAGCAGCTTAGGGTCGCAGGGGTACACCGGGGAGCTGTTTTTT. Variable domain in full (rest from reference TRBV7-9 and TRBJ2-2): DTGVSQNPRHKITKRGQNVTFRCDPISEHNRLYWYRQTLGQGPEFLTYFQNEAQLEKSRLLSDRFSAERPKGSFSTLEIQRTEQGDSAMYLCASSLGSQGYTGELFFGEGSRLTVL.

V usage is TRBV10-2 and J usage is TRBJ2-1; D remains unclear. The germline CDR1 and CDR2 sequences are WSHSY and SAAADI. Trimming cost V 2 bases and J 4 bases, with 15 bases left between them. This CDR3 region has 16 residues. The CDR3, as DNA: TGCGCCAGCAGTGAGACGGCCAGCCCCACTTACAATGAGCAGTTCTTC. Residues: CASSETASPTYNEQFF.

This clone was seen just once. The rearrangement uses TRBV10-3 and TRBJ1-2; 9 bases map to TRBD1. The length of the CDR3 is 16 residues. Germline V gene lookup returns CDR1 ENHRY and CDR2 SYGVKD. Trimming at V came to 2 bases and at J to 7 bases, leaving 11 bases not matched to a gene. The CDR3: CAISEPGQGGRSGYTF. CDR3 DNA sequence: TGTGCCATCAGTGAGCCGGGACAGGGTGGAAGGAGTGGCTACACCTTC.

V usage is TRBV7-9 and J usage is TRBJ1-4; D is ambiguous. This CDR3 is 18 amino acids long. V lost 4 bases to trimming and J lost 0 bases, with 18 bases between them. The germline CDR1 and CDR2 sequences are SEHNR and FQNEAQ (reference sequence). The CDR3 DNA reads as TGTGCCAGCAGCTCCGTGAGGTCAGCGTTTGCAACTAATGAAAAACTGTTTTTT. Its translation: CASSSVRSAFATNEKLFF.

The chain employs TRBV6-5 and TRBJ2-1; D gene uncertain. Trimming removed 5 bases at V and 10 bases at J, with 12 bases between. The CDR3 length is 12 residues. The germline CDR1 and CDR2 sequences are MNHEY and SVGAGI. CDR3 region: CASSGKTREQFF. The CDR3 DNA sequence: TGTGCCAGCAGTGGGAAGACTCGGGAGCAGTTCTTC.

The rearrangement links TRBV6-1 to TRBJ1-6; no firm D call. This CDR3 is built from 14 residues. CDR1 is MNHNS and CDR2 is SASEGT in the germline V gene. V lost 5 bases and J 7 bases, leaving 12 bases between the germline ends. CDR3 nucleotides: TGTGCCAGCAGTATCCTCCCAGAAAATTCACCCCTCCACTTT. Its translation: CASSILPENSPLHF.

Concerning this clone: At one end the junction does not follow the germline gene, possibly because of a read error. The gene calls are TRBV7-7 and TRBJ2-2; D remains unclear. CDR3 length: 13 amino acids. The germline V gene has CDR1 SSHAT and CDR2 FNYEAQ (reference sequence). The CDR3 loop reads CASSLSAAGELFF. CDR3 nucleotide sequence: TGTGCTAGCAGCTTATCCGCTGCCGGGGAGCTGTTTTTT. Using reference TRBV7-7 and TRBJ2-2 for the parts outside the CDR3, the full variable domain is GAGVSQSPRYKVTKRGQDVTLRCDPISSHATLYWYQQALGQGPEFLTYFNYEAQPDKSGLPSDRFSAERPEGSISTLTIQRTEQRDSAMYRCASSLSAAGELFFGEGSRLTVL.

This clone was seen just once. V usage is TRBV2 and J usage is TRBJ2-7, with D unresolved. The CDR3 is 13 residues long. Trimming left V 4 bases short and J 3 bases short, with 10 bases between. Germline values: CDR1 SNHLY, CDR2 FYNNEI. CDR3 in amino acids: CASSVVEIYEQYF. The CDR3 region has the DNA TGTGCCAGCAGTGTCGTGGAAATCTACGAGCAGTACTTC. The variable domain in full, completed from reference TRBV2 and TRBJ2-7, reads EPEVTQTPSHQVTQMGQEVILRCVPISNHLYFYWYRQILGQKVEFLVSFYNNEISEKSEIFDDQFSVERPDGSNFTLKIRSTKLEDSAMYFCASSVVEIYEQYFGPGTRLTVT.

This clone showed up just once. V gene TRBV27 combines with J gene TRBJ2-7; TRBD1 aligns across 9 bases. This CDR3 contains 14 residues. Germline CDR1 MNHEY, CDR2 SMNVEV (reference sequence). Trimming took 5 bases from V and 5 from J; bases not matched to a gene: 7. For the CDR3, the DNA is TGTGCCAGCAGTATTACAGGGGGCTTCGACGAGCAGTACTTC. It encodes CASSITGGFDEQYF.

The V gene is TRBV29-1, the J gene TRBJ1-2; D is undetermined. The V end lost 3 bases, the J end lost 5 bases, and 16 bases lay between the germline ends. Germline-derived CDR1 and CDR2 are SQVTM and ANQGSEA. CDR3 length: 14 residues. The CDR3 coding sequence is TGCAGCGTTGACTCAGGATCCGGTGGATATGGCTACACCTTC. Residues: CSVDSGSGGYGYTF. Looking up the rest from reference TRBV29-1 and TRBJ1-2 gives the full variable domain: SAVISQKPSRDICQRGTSLTIQCQVDSQVTMMFWYRQQPGQSLTLIATANQGSEATYESGFVIDKFPISRPNLTFSTLTVSNMSPEDSSIYLCSVDSGSGGYGYTFGSGTRLTVV.

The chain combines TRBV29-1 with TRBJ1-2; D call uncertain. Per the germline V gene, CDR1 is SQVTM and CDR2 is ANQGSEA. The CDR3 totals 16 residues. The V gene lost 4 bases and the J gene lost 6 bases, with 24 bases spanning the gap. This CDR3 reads CSVAPIFNWENNGYTF. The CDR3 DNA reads TGCAGCGTTGCCCCCATTTTTAACTGGGAGAACAATGGCTACACCTTC.

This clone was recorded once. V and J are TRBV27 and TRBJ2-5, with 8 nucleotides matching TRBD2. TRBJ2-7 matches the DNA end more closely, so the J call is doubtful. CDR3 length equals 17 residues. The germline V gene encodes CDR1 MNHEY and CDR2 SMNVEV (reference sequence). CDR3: CASSFGLAGDSSYEQYF. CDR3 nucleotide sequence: TGTGCCAGCAGTTTTGGCCTAGCGGGCGATAGCTCCTACGAGCAGTACTTC.

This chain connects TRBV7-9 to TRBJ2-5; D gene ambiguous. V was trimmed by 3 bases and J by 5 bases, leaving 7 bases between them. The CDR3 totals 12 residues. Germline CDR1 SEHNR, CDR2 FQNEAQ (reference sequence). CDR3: CASSFRAETQYF. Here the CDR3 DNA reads TGTGCCAGCAGCTTTAGGGCTGAGACCCAGTACTTC.

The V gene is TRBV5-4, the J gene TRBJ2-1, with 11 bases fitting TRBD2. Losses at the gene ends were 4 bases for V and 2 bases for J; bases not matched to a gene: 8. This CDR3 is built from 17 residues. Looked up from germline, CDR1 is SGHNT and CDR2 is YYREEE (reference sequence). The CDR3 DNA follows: TGTGCCAGCAGCCCAGCTGGGACTAGCGGTCCCTACAATGAGCAGTTCTTC. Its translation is CASSPAGTSGPYNEQFF. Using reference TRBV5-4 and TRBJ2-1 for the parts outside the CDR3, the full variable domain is ETGVTQSPTHLIKTRGQQVTLRCSSQSGHNTVSWYQQALGQGPQFIFQYYREEENGRGNFPPRFSGLQFPNYSSELNVNALELDDSALYLCASSPAGTSGPYNEQFFGPGTRLTVL.

CDR3 amino acids: CASSLAVRDNEQFF. CDR3 DNA: TGTGCCAGCAGCCTCGCGGTCCGGGACAATGAGCAGTTCTTC. The chain has TRBV7-9 and TRBJ2-1, with D unresolved. Per the germline V gene, CDR1 is SEHNR and CDR2 is FQNEAQ (reference sequence). The CDR3 covers 14 residues. Trimming removed 5 bases at V and 5 bases at J, with 13 bases between.

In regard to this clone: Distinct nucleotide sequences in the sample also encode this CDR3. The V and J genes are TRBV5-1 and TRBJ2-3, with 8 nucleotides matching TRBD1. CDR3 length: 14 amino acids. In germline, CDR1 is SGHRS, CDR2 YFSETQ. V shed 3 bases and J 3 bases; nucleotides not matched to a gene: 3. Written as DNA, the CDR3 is TGCGCCAGCAGCTCAGGACAGGGAACAGATACGCAGTATTTT. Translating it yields CASSSGQGTDTQYF. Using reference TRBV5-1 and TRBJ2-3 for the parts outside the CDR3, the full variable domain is KAGVTQTPRYLIKTRGQQVTLSCSPISGHRSVSWYQQTPGQGLQFLFEYFSETQRNKGNFPGRFSGRQFSNSRSEMNVSTLELGDSALYLCASSSGQGTDTQYFGPGTRLTVL.

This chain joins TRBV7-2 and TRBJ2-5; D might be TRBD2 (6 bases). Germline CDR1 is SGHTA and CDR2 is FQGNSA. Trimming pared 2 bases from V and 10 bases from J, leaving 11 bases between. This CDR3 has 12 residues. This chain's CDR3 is CASSLSWGDQYF. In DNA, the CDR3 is TGTGCCAGCAGCTTATCTTGGGGGGACCAGTACTTC. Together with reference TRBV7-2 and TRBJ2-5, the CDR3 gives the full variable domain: GAGVSQSPSNKVTEKGKDVELRCDPISGHTALYWYRQSLGQGLEFLIYFQGNSAPDKSGLPSDRFSAERTGGSVSTLTIQRTQQEDSAVYLCASSLSWGDQYFGPGTRLLVL.

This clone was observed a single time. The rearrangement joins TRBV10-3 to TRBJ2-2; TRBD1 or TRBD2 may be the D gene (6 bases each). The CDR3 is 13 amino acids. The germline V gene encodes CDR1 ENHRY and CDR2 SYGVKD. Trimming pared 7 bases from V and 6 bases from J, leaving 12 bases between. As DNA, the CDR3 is TGTGCCATCACTGGGGGGCTGGCCGGGGAGCTGTTTTTT. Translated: CAITGGLAGELFF.

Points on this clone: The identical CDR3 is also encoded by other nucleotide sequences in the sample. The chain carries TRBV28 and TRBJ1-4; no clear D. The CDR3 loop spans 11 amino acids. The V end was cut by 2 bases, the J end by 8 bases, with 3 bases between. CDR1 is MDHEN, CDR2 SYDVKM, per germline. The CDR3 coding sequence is TGTGCCAGCAGTTTAGGCGAAAAACTGTTTTTT. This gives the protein CASSLGEKLFF.

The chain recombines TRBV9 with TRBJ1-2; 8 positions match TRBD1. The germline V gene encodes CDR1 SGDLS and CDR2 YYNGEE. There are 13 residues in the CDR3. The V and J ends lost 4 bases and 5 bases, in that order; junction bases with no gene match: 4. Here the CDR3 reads CASSSRGPYGYTF. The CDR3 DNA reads TGTGCCAGCAGCTCCAGGGGGCCTTATGGCTACACCTTC.